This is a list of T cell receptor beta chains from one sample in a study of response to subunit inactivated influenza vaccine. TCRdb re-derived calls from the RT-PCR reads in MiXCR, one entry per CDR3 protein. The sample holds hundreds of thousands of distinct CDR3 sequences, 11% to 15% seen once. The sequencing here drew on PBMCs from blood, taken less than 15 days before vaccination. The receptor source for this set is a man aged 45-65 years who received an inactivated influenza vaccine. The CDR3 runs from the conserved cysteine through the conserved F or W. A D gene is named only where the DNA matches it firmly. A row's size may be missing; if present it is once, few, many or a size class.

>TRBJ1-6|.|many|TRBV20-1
TGCAGTGCTCAAGGGAATTCACCCCTCCACTTT
CSAQGNSPLHF
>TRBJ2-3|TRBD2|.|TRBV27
TGTGCCAGCAGTCCTCGGACTAGCGGGGGGGGGGGAGATACGCAGTATTTT
CASSPRTSGGGGDTQYF
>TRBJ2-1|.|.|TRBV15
TGTGCCACCAGCAGAGAGGGCGACCACTCCTACAATGAGCAGTTCTTC
CATSREGDHSYNEQFF
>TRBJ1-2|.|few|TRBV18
TGTGCCAGCTCACCACGACAGGAACCTAACTATGGCTACACCTTC
CASSPRQEPNYGYTF
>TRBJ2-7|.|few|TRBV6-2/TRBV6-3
TGTGCCAGCAGGCCCACATGGGCTTCCTACGAGCAGTACTTC
CASRPTWASYEQYF
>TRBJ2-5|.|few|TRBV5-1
TGCGCCAGCAGCTTGGAGGCAGGGGGGATGGAGACCCAGTACTTC
CASSLEAGGMETQYF
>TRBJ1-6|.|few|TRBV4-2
TGTGCCAGCAGCCGACCGGGAGAGAGGATTTCACCCCTCCACTTT
CASSRPGERISPLHF
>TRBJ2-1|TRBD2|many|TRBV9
TGTGCCAGCAGCGTTCAACGGACTAGCGGGAGAAATGAGCAGTTCTTC
CASSVQRTSGRNEQFF
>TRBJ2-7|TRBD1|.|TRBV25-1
TGTGCCAGCAGTGAATTGAAACCGGGACAGGGAACCTACGAGCAGTACTTC
CASSELKPGQGTYEQYF
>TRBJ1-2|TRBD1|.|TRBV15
TGTGCCACCAGCAGAGGACAGGGGAACTCTAACTATGGCTACACCTTC
CATSRGQGNSNYGYTF
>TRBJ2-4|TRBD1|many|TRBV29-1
TGCAGCGTTGAAGATCTATCTGCCCCCGGGACAGGGGGCGAAAACATTCAGTACTTC
CSVEDLSAPGTGGENIQYF
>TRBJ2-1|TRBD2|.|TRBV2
TGTGCCAGCAGTGAGCGGAACCTAGCGGGAGTTATGGATGAGCAGTTCTTC
CASSERNLAGVMDEQFF
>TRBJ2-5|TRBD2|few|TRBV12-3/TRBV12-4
TGTGCCAGCAGCAGAGGACTAGCGGGTCTCCAAGAGACCCAGTACTTC
CASSRGLAGLQETQYF
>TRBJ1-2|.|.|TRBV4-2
TGTGCCAGCAGCCAAGGAGAGGCAGACGGTGGCTACACCTTC
CASSQGEADGGYTF
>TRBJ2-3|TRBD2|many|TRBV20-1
TGCAGTGCCCGCGGGGGGGGTACAGATACGCAGTATTTT
CSARGGGTDTQYF
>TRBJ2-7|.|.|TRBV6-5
TGTGCCAGCAGTTACTCGATCTGGACTAACTACGAGCAGTACTTC
CASSYSIWTNYEQYF
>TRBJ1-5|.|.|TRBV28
TGTGCCAGCGCATACTGGACGGCTAGCAATCAGCCCCAGCATTTT
CASAYWTASNQPQHF
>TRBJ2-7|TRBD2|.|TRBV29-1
TGCAGCGTTGAGTTCGCGTCTAGCGGGAGGGAATACGAGCAGTACTTC
CSVEFASSGREYEQYF
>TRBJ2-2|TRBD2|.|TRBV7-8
TGTGCCAGCGGGAGACTAGCGGGAGGAATCGCGAACACCGGGGAGCTGTTTTTT
CASGRLAGGIANTGELFF
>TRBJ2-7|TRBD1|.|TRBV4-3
TGCGCCAGCAGCCGGGTGCCAGGGGGAAACGAGCAGTACTTC
CASSRVPGGNEQYF
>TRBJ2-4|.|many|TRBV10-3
TGTGCCATCAGTGGGGGGGAATGGACCAAAAACATTCAGTACTTC
CAISGGEWTKNIQYF
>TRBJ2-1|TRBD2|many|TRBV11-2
TGTGCCAGCAGCAAATTCATCGGTAGCGGGGGTAACTACAATGAGCAGTTCTTC
CASSKFIGSGGNYNEQFF
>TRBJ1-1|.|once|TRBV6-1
TGTGCCAGCAGTCAGACCGGGATCGGCCCCACTGAAGCTTTCTTT
CASSQTGIGPTEAFF
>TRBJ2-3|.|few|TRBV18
TGTGCCAGCTCACCACCGAGGTTTGGCTACACAGATACGCAGTATTTT
CASSPPRFGYTDTQYF
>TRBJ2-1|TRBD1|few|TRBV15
TGTGCCACCAGTAGAGACAGGGGTAGTGAGCAGTTCTTC
CATSRDRGSEQFF
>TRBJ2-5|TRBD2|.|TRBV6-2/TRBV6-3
TGTGCCAGCAGTTATCAGCGGGGGGTCCAAGAGACCCAGTACTTC
CASSYQRGVQETQYF
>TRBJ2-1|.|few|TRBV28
TGTGCCAGCACCACGGCGGGGTCTACACGGGAGCAGTTCTTC
CASTTAGSTREQFF
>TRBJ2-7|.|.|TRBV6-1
TGTGCCAGCGGGGGACTGGACTTCTACGAGCAGTACTTC
CASGGLDFYEQYF
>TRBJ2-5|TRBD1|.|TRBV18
TGTGCCAGCTCGCCACTACAGGGGTCCCAAGAGACCCAGTACTTC
CASSPLQGSQETQYF
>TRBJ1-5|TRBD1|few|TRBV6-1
TGTGCCAGCAGTGACCGACAGGGTAGCAATCAGCCCCAGCATTTT
CASSDRQGSNQPQHF
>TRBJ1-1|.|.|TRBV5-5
TGTGCCAGCAGCTTGGCCTTGAGCACTGAAGCTTTCTTT
CASSLALSTEAFF
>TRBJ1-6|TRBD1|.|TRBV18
TGTGCCAGCTCCTACAGGGGTGAAGCGGCCGTGTCACCCCTCCACTTT
CASSYRGEAAVSPLHF
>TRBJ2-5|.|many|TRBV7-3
TGTGCCAGCAGCTTAAGGCAGCAAGAGACCCAGTACTTC
CASSLRQQETQYF
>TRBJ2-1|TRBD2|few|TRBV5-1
TGCGCCAGCAGCTTTTTATCTCTGCGGGGGGGAAACTACAATGAGCAGTTCTTC
CASSFLSLRGGNYNEQFF
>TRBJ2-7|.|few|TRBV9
TGTGCCAGCAGCTATAACCTAAACGGGGGCGAGCAGTACTTC
CASSYNLNGGEQYF
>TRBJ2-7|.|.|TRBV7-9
TGTGCCAGCAGCTCACCCACCGGGACTCTGTCCTACGAGCAGTACTTC
CASSSPTGTLSYEQYF
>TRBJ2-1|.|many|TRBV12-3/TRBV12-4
TGTGCCAGCAGCCTAAGGGGGGGAAGGAGGAATGAGCAGTTCTTC
CASSLRGGRRNEQFF
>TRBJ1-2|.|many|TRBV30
TGTGCCTGGAGTGTACAACAGCACTATGGCTACACCTTC
CAWSVQQHYGYTF
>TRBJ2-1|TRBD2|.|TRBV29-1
TGCGCGCATCCGGGACTAGCGTTCTACAATGAGCAGTTCTTC
CAHPGLAFYNEQFF
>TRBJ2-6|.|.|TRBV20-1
TGCAGTGCTAGTTTGGAGTTCTCTGGGGCCAACGTCCTGACTTTC
CSASLEFSGANVLTF
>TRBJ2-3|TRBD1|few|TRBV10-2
TGCGCCAGCAGTGAAGGTTTCGGACAGGGGGCCTATACGCAGTATTTT
CASSEGFGQGAYTQYF
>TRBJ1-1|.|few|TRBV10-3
TGTGCCATCAGTGGGGGTCTTGAAGCTTTCTTT
CAISGGLEAFF
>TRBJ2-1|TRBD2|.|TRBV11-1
TGTGCCAGCAGCTTATCACTAGCGGGGGGGCGACATGAGCAGTTCTTC
CASSLSLAGGRHEQFF
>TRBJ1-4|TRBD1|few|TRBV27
TGTGCCAGCGGGAGGGACAGTCGAAATGAAAAACTGTTTTTT
CASGRDSRNEKLFF
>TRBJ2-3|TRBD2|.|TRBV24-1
TGTGCCACCAGTGATTTCGCGGGAGGGGGGACAGATACGCAGTATTTT
CATSDFAGGGTDTQYF
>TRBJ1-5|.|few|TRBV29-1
TGCAGCGTTGGGGGGTACAATCAGCCCCAGCATTTT
CSVGGYNQPQHF
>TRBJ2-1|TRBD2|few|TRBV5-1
TGCGCCAGCAGCTTTGGCGGGGGGGTTTCCTACAATGAGCAGTTCTTC
CASSFGGGVSYNEQFF
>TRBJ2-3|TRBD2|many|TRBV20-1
TGCAGTGCCAGACCGGGAGGGCCCGCAGATACGCAGTATTTT
CSARPGGPADTQYF
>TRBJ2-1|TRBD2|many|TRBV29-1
TGCAGCGTTGAAAGGGCCGCAGGTGTCCTAGCGGGCTCCTACAATGAGCAGTTCTTC
CSVERAAGVLAGSYNEQFF
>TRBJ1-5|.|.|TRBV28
TGTGCCAGCAGACCGACGGTTTATAGCAATCAGCCCCAGCATTTT
CASRPTVYSNQPQHF
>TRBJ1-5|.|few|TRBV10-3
TGTGCCATCAGTGAGAAGGGCAGTAGCAATCAGCCCCAGCATTTT
CAISEKGSSNQPQHF
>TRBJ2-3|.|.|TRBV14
TGTGCCAGCAGCCAAGAACCCGCAGGTTTCACAGATACGCAGTATTTT
CASSQEPAGFTDTQYF